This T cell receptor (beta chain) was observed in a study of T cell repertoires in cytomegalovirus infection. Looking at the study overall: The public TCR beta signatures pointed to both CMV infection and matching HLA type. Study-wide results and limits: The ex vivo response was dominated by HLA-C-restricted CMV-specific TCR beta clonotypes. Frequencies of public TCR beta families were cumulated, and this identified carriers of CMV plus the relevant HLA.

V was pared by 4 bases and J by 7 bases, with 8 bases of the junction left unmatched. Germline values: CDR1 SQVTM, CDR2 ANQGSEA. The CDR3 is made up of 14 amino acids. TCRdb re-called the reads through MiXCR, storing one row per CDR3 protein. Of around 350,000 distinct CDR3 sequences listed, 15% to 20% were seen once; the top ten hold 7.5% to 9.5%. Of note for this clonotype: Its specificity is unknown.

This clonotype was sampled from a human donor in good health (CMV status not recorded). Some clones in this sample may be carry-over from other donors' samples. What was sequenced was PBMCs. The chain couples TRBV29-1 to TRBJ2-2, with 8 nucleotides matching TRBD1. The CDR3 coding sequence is TGCAGCGTTGTGGGGCAGGGGGCTATCGGGGAGCTGTTTTTT. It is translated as CSVVGQGAIGELFF.